The sequence of this T cell receptor (beta chain) was determined in a study of blood T cells in healthy people across ages (dated by TCRdb to about 2015). Study-level background: Template switching captured roughly one uniquely barcoded TCR beta cDNA molecule per two T cells in model experiments. Age-related changes in TCR beta repertoire diversity were measured in the study by deep sequencing normalized with unique cDNA molecular identifiers. The donors were split into four age groups: young (average 16 years), middle-aged (roughly 42), aged (approximately 60) and long-lived (approximately 80). To avoid experimental bias, donors of different ages were randomly spread across the sequencing lanes. Two additional independent replicas of 1 million unique cDNA reads from the same blood draw were analyzed for two donors (one aged 18 to 30 and one aged 80 or older).

Library preparation employed 5' RACE. Sequencing was performed on an Illumina HiSeq 2500. A second PCR of about 6 to 12 cycles was run with a J-beta primer mix and a sample-barcoded 5' primer. A unique molecular identifier was introduced onto each TCR beta cDNA molecule by a template-switch 5' adaptor carrying 12 random nucleotides. Each sample yielded at least 2.5 million CDR3-containing paired-end reads. The Mint cDNA synthesis kit, primed by a TRBC-specific oligonucleotide, was used to synthesize first-strand cDNA from all RNA. Following uracil-DNA glycosylase treatment, all cDNA underwent a first 18-cycle PCR with the universal primers M1SS and BC2_uni_R. As for the original processing: Each sample was normalized by randomly selecting 1 million high-quality reads, each carrying a distinct molecular identifier. Reads sharing molecular identifiers were discarded rather than binned into consensus sequences. MiTCR, with a Q25 quality threshold and the strictest error-elimination algorithm, was used for CDR3 identification, clonotype clustering and error correction. A nonparametric unseen species model with Euler transformation was used to estimate a lower bound on total TCR beta diversity. Starting from the raw public reads, TCRdb applied fastp trimming at Q25, assembled clones with MiXCR and retained in-frame beta chains. Identical CDR3 proteins give one entry, which carries the most common genes and DNA. In this record, the V and J calls reflect TCRdb's handling and not the investigators' own analysis. Counted in this sample were fewer than 950,000 distinct CDR3 sequences; 53% of them appeared once. The ten largest clones take up approximately 40% of the sample.

About this clonotype itself: What antigen it recognizes has not been identified. One base away there is no much larger clone; base qualities are not given.

Systemically healthy Caucasian individuals from Russia, 35 to 50 in total and aged about 6 to 95 years, were included as donors. About 10 milliliters of peripheral blood were collected from each donor into EDTA-treated Vacutainer tubes. Ficoll-Paque density-gradient centrifugation was used to isolate PBMCs, with at least 7 million per sample. Trizol reagent was used to extract total RNA from PBMCs, with at least 6 micrograms per sample. The percentages of naive CD45RAhigh/CD27high T cells were determined by flow cytometry on a PBMC aliquot from every donor. On the study overall, not on this receptor specifically: Because profiling used bulk unsorted PBMCs, naive and antigen-experienced compartments could not be compared conclusively. Compared with the aged group, the long-lived group had more naive CD4+ T cells, fewer expanded clones and increased TCR diversity, a pattern suggesting age selection. Donor CMV infection status was unknown, potentially confounding age-related changes in expanded clonotypes. There was a strong correlation between observed TCR beta diversity and the percentage of naive T cells measured by flow cytometry. Observed TCR beta diversity per million T cells fell roughly linearly with age, and a significant reduction was already apparent by age about 36. Estimates of total diversity based on one million sequenced T cells were considered lower bounds and underestimates.

According to the germline V gene (reference sequence), CDR1 reads SEHNR and CDR2 reads FQNEAQ. Cut back by 1 base and 6 bases, the V and J ends lie 28 bases apart. From the cysteine up to the phenylalanine, the CDR3 has a length of 20 residues. Just the 60-base CDR3 DNA is kept, in frame starting at base 1. This clonotype was obtained from a man at least 80 years old in good health. This chain is built from TRBV7-9 and TRBJ2-1; the D segment might be TRBD1 or TRBD2, since each matches 7 bases. Sequenced input: blood. The sequenced DNA: TGTGCCAGCAGCTTAGGAAGCCTTACCGGACCAGCGGGACAGCGCAATGAGCAGTTCTTC. It is translated as CASSLGSLTGPAGQRNEQFF.